This T cell receptor beta chain was observed in a study of early T cells in non-severe SARS-CoV-2 infection. Whole-study findings and limits: There was a bias toward anti-spike CD8 responses in VDJdb matching, which missed private and CD4 specificities.

Individual cDNA molecules were tagged with unique molecular identifiers. TCRdb passed the 5' RACE reads through MiXCR, listing each CDR3 protein once. The repertoire holds 100,000 to 130,000 distinct CDR3 sequences, with 12% as singletons. A remark on this clonotype: The antigen remains undetermined.

V shed 7 bases, J shed 4 bases, and the junction held 12 bases outside the gene matches. Germline V gene lookup returns CDR1 SGHRS and CDR2 YFSETQ. The CDR3 covers 15 residues. V usage is TRBV5-1 and J usage is TRBJ1-1; 8 bases line up with TRBD1. Material: whole blood. The sequence was collected from an adult who was a healthcare worker with PCR-confirmed SARS-CoV-2 infection or an uninfected control (not recorded which). The CDR3 protein is CASRTQGQAFTEAFF. CDR3 sequence (DNA): TGCGCCAGCCGCACACAGGGACAGGCTTTCACTGAAGCTTTCTTT.